This T cell receptor beta chain was documented in a study of blood T cell repertoires in COVID-19. At the level of the study: The United States, Italy and Spain supplied acute and convalescent COVID-19 samples. PBMCs, B-cell-depleted T cells, or T cells provided the cDNA or gDNA that made up the material.

The germline V gene encodes CDR1 SEHNR and CDR2 FQNEAQ (reference sequence). The CDR3 is 12 amino acids. Deletions cut 5 bases from V and 5 bases from J, with 9 bases between. Here immunoSEQ multiplex PCR was the method, and the copy in TCRdb shows in-frame clones only, minus some. The sample lists 200,000 to 250,000 clones, 88% occurring once. Participants, about 18 to 100 years old, spanned under 25 US areas. The chain couples TRBV7-9 to TRBJ2-5, with D unclear. This clonotype was obtained from a woman aged 25 to 45 who had recovered from COVID-19. Sequences were obtained from PBMCs or T cells enriched from blood (not recorded which). CDR3 DNA sequence: TGTGCCAGCAGCCCTGTGTCGGAGACCCAGTACTTC. Protein product: CASSPVSETQYF.